This TCR beta chain comes out of a study of molecular identifiers for immune sequencing clone quantification (dated 2018 in TCRdb). With regard to the full study: For a replicate experiment, RNA from around 20,000 or 100,000 naive CD8 T cells was divided into five aliquots, of which four were sequenced. This methods study benchmarked molecular-identifier clustering-based TCR repertoire sequencing (MIDCIRS) and TCR RNA copy counting, using CD8 T cells to do so.

The method behind the library was PCR. The reads were generated on a NextSeq 500. Bulk TCR libraries were prepared as previously described, using TCR primers listed in Table S5. Purification of total RNA was performed with the Qiagen AllPrep DNA/RNA kit. Before any analysis, reads coming from multiple sequencing runs of the same library were combined into one pool. As for the authors' bioinformatics: Reads were retained only if their TCR constant sequence matched exactly, and those retained reads were trimmed to 150 nt and grouped according to their 12-nt molecular barcodes. Reads in each barcode group were sub-clustered using a 15% Levenshtein threshold, and a quality-weighted consensus sequence was built for each RNA molecule. Non-functional sequences were discarded, and so were lower-count sequences lying one edit away from another sequence. Based on fitting two negative binomial distributions, any barcode sub-cluster with under 20% of the maximum read count was discarded. The public reads were run again by TCRdb, first through fastp at Q25 and then through MiXCR, and only productive beta chains were kept. Every CDR3 protein is listed once, alongside the most common genes and DNA of its rows. The V and J calls follow TCRdb's processing rather than the paper's. The sample profile shows more than 450,000 distinct CDR3 sequences; under 30% of them were found once. The ten largest account for around 0.76% of the sample.

Libraries of naive CD8 T cells were built from anywhere between about 18,000 and 1,000,000 sorted cells, with 10%, 30% or 50% of the purified RNA used. Naive CD8 T cells, defined as CD8+CD4-CCR7+CD45RA+, were FACS-sorted into RLT Plus buffer on a BD FACSAria II. Detection sensitivity was tested by spiking Jurkat RNA equal to over 8 TCR copies' worth into samples containing roughly 19,000-1,100,000 naive CD8 T cells. Enrichment of CD8 T cells was done with RosetteSep CD8+ T Cell Enrichment Cocktail plus Ficoll-Paque, and ACK red cell lysis came afterward. The study at large found these results: Approximately 2.7 recovered TCR RNA copies per cell were obtained by modeling, versus about 10 by digital PCR, implying a capture efficiency of about 30%. Naive libraries contained spiked-in Jurkat TCR RNA (roughly 10 copies' worth), which is not part of the donor repertoire. When barcode sub-clustering was not used, chimeric consensus sequences inflated TCR diversity, with chimeras reaching as high as 47%. Spiked-in Jurkat TCR RNA equivalent to a single cell was reported to be detectable even among 800,000 to 1,000,000 naive CD8 T cells. Identical TCR molecules sharing a barcode could cause highly expanded clone sizes to be underestimated. Clones above 20 RNA copies held over 97% of molecules in CMV-specific effector cells but under 1% in naive cells.

Trimming leaves V shorter by 5 bases and J shorter by 3 bases, with the junction holding 3 bases beyond the gene matches. Reading from cysteine to phenylalanine, the CDR3 counts 13 amino acids. CDR3 DNA only is kept here, 39 bases in frame from base 1. CDR1 DFQATT and CDR2 SNEGSKA were looked up in the germline V gene (reference sequence). This clonotype has just a few counts. This receptor's antigen is unknown. Base qualities are missing; no much larger clone stands one base away. The TCR sequence derives from a human donor in good health. Some libraries in this study had Jurkat cell RNA spiked in. Recombination linked TRBV20-1 to TRBJ2-7; 11 of the junction bases match TRBD2. The sequencing sample was made of naive CD8+ T cells from blood, with Jurkat cell RNA spiked in. The cell subset or site label for this specimen denotes: FACS-sorted CD8+CD4-CCR7+CD45RA+ naive T cells. The CDR3: CSAVGTSGYEQYF. Read as DNA, the sequence is TGCAGTGCTGTAGGGACTAGCGGCTACGAGCAGTACTTC.